What follows are 29 T cell receptor beta chains derived from one specimen sequenced in a study of T cells after yellow fever vaccination. One entry per CDR3 protein results from TCRdb running MiXCR on the 5' RACE reads. This repertoire shows 250,000 to 350,000 distinct CDR3 sequences, 4% to 5.5% found once; its top ten account for roughly a fifth. Sequencing used PBMCs, obtained 15 days after the yellow fever booster vaccination. Receptors originate from a young man who received the YFV17D yellow fever vaccine.

The J gene is TRBJ1-4, the V gene TRBV2; D perhaps matches TRBD1 (5 bases). Between the trimmed V and J ends, which lost 1 base and 5 bases, there was a span of 8 bases. Per the germline V gene, CDR1 is SNHLY and CDR2 is FYNNEI. The CDR3 is 14 residues long. For the CDR3, the DNA is TGTGCCAGCAGTGAAGGAGGGGACAATGAAAAACTGTTTTTT. Amino acids: CASSEGGDNEKLFF.

This clonotype occurred a few times. J is TRBJ1-5 and V is TRBV7-9; no definite D call. This CDR3 is 14 amino acids long. V lost 2 bases and J lost 1, with 6 bases in between. Germline assignment: CDR1 SEHNR and CDR2 FQNEAQ (reference sequence). The CDR3: CASSLPESNQPQHF. The DNA for the CDR3 is TGTGCCAGCAGCTTACCAGAGAGCAATCAGCCCCAGCATTTT.

This clonotype was seen only a few times. The V gene is TRBV5-6, the J gene TRBJ1-2, with 7 nucleotides matching TRBD1. Germline V lookup: CDR1 SGHDT, CDR2 YYEEEE. CDR3 length: 15 residues. With V trimmed by 0 bases and J by 5 bases, 7 bases remained unmatched. Written as DNA, the CDR3 is TGTGCCAGCAGCTTGGTCGACGACAGGGTATATGGCTACACCTTC. It is translated as CASSLVDDRVYGYTF.

This chain uses TRBV7-2 with TRBJ2-3; perhaps TRBD1 as D (6 bases). Germline V gives CDR1 SGHTA, CDR2 FQGNSA. This CDR3 is 14 amino acids long. Trimming took off 4 bases at V and 3 bases at J, with 11 bases between the two ends. The CDR3 reads CASSSNTGTDTQYF. CDR3 bases: TGTGCCAGCAGCTCTAATACAGGGACAGATACGCAGTATTTT.

This clonotype has only a few counts. The chain employs TRBV7-9 and TRBJ1-2, with 9 bases matching TRBD1. This CDR3 is built from 16 residues. From germline, CDR1 is SEHNR and CDR2 FQNEAQ (reference sequence). Trimming cost V 5 bases and J 8 bases; bases outside gene matches: 15. Here the CDR3 reads CASSHTNSRTGEGYTF. CDR3 bases: TGTGCCAGCAGCCACACGAATTCCAGGACAGGGGAAGGCTACACCTTC.

CDR3 residues: CASSSWAANYGYTF. DNA of the CDR3: TGCGCCAGCAGCTCCTGGGCAGCTAACTATGGCTACACCTTC. V is TRBV4-1 and J is TRBJ1-2; D is undetermined. This CDR3 comprises 14 residues. Trimming cost V 5 bases and J 0 bases, with 10 bases left between them. Germline V gene data show CDR1 as MGHRA and CDR2 as YSYEKL.

This clonotype was seen a handful of times. The genes are TRBV7-2 and TRBJ2-5; unclear D gene. CDR1 and CDR2 (germline): SGHTA, FQGNSA. Trimming removed 5 bases at V and 5 bases at J, with 18 bases between. CDR3 length equals 15 residues. The CDR3 spells CASSVGTSLAETQYF. The CDR3 DNA reads TGTGCCAGCAGCGTCGGCACCTCCCTTGCGGAGACCCAGTACTTC.

This clonotype was observed a handful of times. The chain uses TRBV7-2 and TRBJ1-1; TRBD1 matches 8 bases. Germline assignment: CDR1 SGHTA and CDR2 FQGNSA. V was pared by 1 base and J by 6 bases, with 1 base of the junction left unmatched. The CDR3 has 13 amino acids. CDR3 sequence (DNA): TGTGCCAGCAGCTTAGAACAGGGGGCTGAAGCTTTCTTT. This translates into CASSLEQGAEAFF.

Details on this clonotype: A much larger clone lies a single base off, so this may be a read error. The chain has TRBV6-5 and TRBJ1-5; the D gene is possibly TRBD1 (6 bases). Germline values: CDR1 MNHEY, CDR2 SVGAGI. The CDR3 is 13 residues long. Trimming shortened V by 9 bases and J by 6 bases, and 15 bases separated the two germline ends. The CDR3 nucleotides read TGTGCCAGAAAGGGCGGCAGGGGTCAGCCCCAGCATTTT. Translating it yields CARKGGRGQPQHF.

This clonotype was seen at least ten times. This chain uses TRBV4-3 with TRBJ2-5; D is ambiguous. The CDR3 spans 14 residues. Trimming cost V 2 bases and J 4 bases, with 11 bases left between them. In germline, CDR1 is LGHNA, CDR2 YSLEER. The CDR3 reads CASSQSRVSETQYF. The CDR3, as DNA: TGCGCCAGCAGCCAATCCCGGGTTTCAGAGACCCAGTACTTC.

This clonotype was counted at least ten times. The chain's CDR3 is CASSFRGRGSPLHF. The CDR3, as DNA: TGTGCCAGCAGTTTCAGGGGGCGTGGATCACCCCTCCACTTT. J is TRBJ1-6 and V is TRBV27; 8 bases match TRBD1. The CDR3 contains 14 residues. V lost 3 bases, J lost 10 bases, and 5 bases stayed unmatched. Germline loops: CDR1 MNHEY, CDR2 SMNVEV (reference sequence).

This clonotype was observed a few times. The chain links TRBV20-1 to TRBJ1-5; D not resolved. Looked up from germline, CDR1 is DFQATT and CDR2 is SNEGSKA (reference sequence). Between the trimmed V and J ends, which lost 6 bases and 5 bases, there was a span of 14 bases. CDR3 length: 13 residues. The CDR3 is CSAGGFNDQPQHF. DNA for the CDR3: TGCAGTGCGGGTGGGTTCAACGATCAGCCCCAGCATTTT.

This clonotype showed up just a few times. V gene TRBV12-3 or TRBV12-4 combines with J gene TRBJ1-2, with a weak D call TRBD1 (6 bases). Trimming took 5 bases from V and 4 from J, leaving 20 bases between them. The CDR3 contains 16 residues. CDR3 amino acids: CASSLVPWGAVYGYTF. In DNA, the CDR3 is TGTGCCAGCAGTCTAGTACCCTGGGGGGCGGTCTATGGCTACACCTTC.

There are many counts of this clonotype. The V and J genes are TRBV5-5 and TRBJ1-4; possibly TRBD1 for D (5 bases). The V gene's germline CDR1 is SGHKS and CDR2 YYEKEE (reference sequence). This CDR3 has 14 residues. Between the trimmed V and J ends, which lost 1 base and 8 bases, there was a span of 12 bases. The CDR3 is CASSLTQGGEKLFF. Here the CDR3 DNA reads TGTGCCAGCAGCTTGACGCAGGGTGGCGAAAAACTGTTTTTT.

This clonotype was seen ten or more times. The V gene is TRBV6-6, the J gene TRBJ1-3; no firm D call. The CDR3 has 15 residues. V was cut by 7 bases and J by 0 bases, with 13 bases left in between. CDR1 and CDR2 from the germline V gene are MNHNY and SVGAGI (reference sequence). CDR3 bases: TGTGCCAGCACAAACCGACCGAGCTCTGGAAACACCATATATTTT. Protein: CASTNRPSSGNTIYF.

Ten or more counts support this clonotype. The chain recombines TRBV12-3 or TRBV12-4 with TRBJ2-1; TRBD1 might be the D (5 bases). The CDR3 has 13 residues. Trimming cost V 2 bases and J 8 bases, with 10 bases left between them. The CDR3 coding sequence is TGTGCCAGCAGTTTATTAAGGGGCCATGAGCAGTTCTTC. Amino acid sequence: CASSLLRGHEQFF.

This clonotype was counted ten times or more. The CDR3 loop reads CASTPAEGGNEQFF. DNA for the CDR3: TGTGCCAGCACCCCGGCGGAGGGAGGGAATGAGCAGTTCTTC. The V and J genes are TRBV6-5 and TRBJ2-1; 7 nucleotides line up with TRBD2. Germline CDR1 is MNHEY and CDR2 is SVGAGI. The CDR3 consists of 14 residues. The trim removed 7 bases at V and 7 bases at J, leaving 10 bases unmatched.

This clonotype was seen at least ten times. This chain connects TRBV4-3 to TRBJ1-2; D is ambiguous. CDR1 and CDR2 from the germline V gene are LGHNA and YSLEER. Trimming cost V 0 bases and J 4 bases, with 15 bases left between them. This CDR3 region has 16 residues. The CDR3 sequence: CASSQDFDGNGYGYTF. Written as DNA, the CDR3 is TGCGCCAGCAGCCAAGATTTCGACGGAAACGGCTATGGCTACACCTTC.

This chain links TRBV4-1 with TRBJ2-3; possibly TRBD2 for D (7 bases). Germline V gene sequence: CDR1 MGHRA, CDR2 YSYEKL. Trimming shortened V by 1 base and J by 1 base, and 12 bases separated the two germline ends. CDR3 length: 16 amino acids. For the CDR3, the DNA is TGCGCCAGCAGCCAAGTCGAGGGGGGGCGCACAGATACGCAGTATTTT. It is translated as CASSQVEGGRTDTQYF.

This clonotype has at least ten counts. The J gene is TRBJ2-7, the V gene TRBV13; the D call may be TRBD1 or TRBD2 (5 bases each). The germline V gene encodes CDR1 PRHDT and CDR2 FYEKMQ (reference sequence). The CDR3 is made up of 16 amino acids. Trimming cost V 5 bases and J 4 bases, with 21 bases left between them. CDR3 region: CASSGPGTAPRYEQYF. Here the CDR3 DNA reads TGTGCCAGCAGCGGACCGGGGACCGCTCCCCGATACGAGCAGTACTTC.

The V call is TRBV18, the J call TRBJ2-3; D remains ambiguous. V lost 0 bases and J lost 5, with 3 bases in between. The germline V gene has CDR1 KGHSH and CDR2 LQKENI. The CDR3 spans 12 residues. This chain's CDR3 is CASSPPLDTQYF. In DNA, the CDR3 is TGTGCCAGCTCACCACCTCTAGATACGCAGTATTTT.

This clonotype was seen repeatedly, ten times or more. The genes are TRBV5-1 and TRBJ2-5; a weak D match, TRBD1 (6 bases). Germline CDR1 is SGHRS and CDR2 is YFSETQ. This CDR3 is built from 15 residues. V was pared by 0 bases and J by 1 base, with 10 bases between. CDR3 residues: CASSLGGGLQETQYF. The CDR3, as DNA: TGCGCCAGCAGCTTGGGAGGGGGTCTCCAAGAGACCCAGTACTTC. The full variable domain, its missing parts supplied by reference TRBV5-1 and TRBJ2-5, is KAGVTQTPRYLIKTRGQQVTLSCSPISGHRSVSWYQQTPGQGLQFLFEYFSETQRNKGNFPGRFSGRQFSNSRSEMNVSTLELGDSALYLCASSLGGGLQETQYFGPGTRLLVL.

J is TRBJ2-5 and V is TRBV21-1; the tabulated D call, TRBD2, remains unverified against the DNA. TRBV21-1 is reported as a pseudogene. The CDR3 is 16 amino acids. The CDR3 nucleotides read TGTGCCAGCAGCAAGGGACTCTGGACTAGTCAACAGACCCAGTACTTC. Protein product: CASSKGLWTSQQTQYF.

The rearrangement joins TRBV10-3 to TRBJ1-3; D not certain. The germline V and J ends were trimmed by 0 bases and 0 bases, with 3 bases remaining between them. CDR3 length equals 14 residues. The V gene's germline CDR1 is ENHRY and CDR2 SYGVKD. Written as DNA, the CDR3 is TGTGCCATCAGTGAGTCCCGCTCTGGAAACACCATATATTTT. This codes for CAISESRSGNTIYF.

This clonotype came up a few times. The rearrangement links TRBV12-3 or TRBV12-4 to TRBJ1-3, with D maybe TRBD1 (5 bases). This CDR3 spans 16 amino acids. V was clipped by 11 bases and J by 0 bases, with 20 bases between them. The CDR3: CAVRKGRSVSGNTIYF. CDR3 DNA: TGTGCCGTCAGGAAGGGACGTTCGGTCTCTGGAAACACCATATATTTT.

The chain links TRBV27 to TRBJ1-1, with a possible D match to TRBD1 (6 bases). V gave up 4 bases and J gave up 0 bases, with 12 bases separating them. The CDR3 loop spans 15 amino acids. The germline V gene encodes CDR1 MNHEY and CDR2 SMNVEV (reference sequence). CDR3 residues: CASSWGQAMNTEAFF. CDR3 nucleotides: TGTGCCAGCAGTTGGGGGCAGGCGATGAACACTGAAGCTTTCTTT.

The V and J genes are TRBV11-2 and TRBJ1-5, with D hard to call. The CDR3 has 14 residues. V lost 0 bases and J lost 7, with 10 bases in between. Germline lookup yields CDR1 SGHAT and CDR2 FQNNGV. The CDR3 DNA is TGTGCCAGCAGCTTAGAGGCGGAAAGACAGCCCCAGCATTTT. As protein: CASSLEAERQPQHF.

The gene calls are TRBV7-9 and TRBJ1-1; 7 bases fit TRBD1. Unmatched junction bases numbered 12, after V lost 5 bases and J lost 3 bases. Per germline, CDR1 SEHNR and CDR2 FQNEAQ (reference sequence). CDR3 length: 16 amino acids. The CDR3: CASSLWDSFLYTEAFF. DNA for the CDR3: TGTGCCAGCAGCCTCTGGGACAGTTTCCTATACACTGAAGCTTTCTTT.

The table lists this clonotype with a few counts. The V call is TRBV29-1, the J call TRBJ2-1; TRBD1 is a possible D gene (8 bases). Germline V gene sequence: CDR1 SQVTM, CDR2 ANQGSEA. The CDR3 is 14 amino acids. Trimming cost V 5 bases and J 5 bases, with 16 bases left between them. The CDR3 bases are TGCAGCGTTACAGGGGGGGTTTCACACAATGAGCAGTTCTTC. Its translation is CSVTGGVSHNEQFF.